This is a list of T cell receptor beta chains from one sample in a study of T-cell reconstitution after alpha-beta-depleted transplantation in children. TCRdb fed the PCR reads into MiXCR, producing one record per CDR3 protein. The sample yields fewer than 250,000 distinct CDR3 sequences, over 15% seen once. The starting material was PBMCs, mostly from graft donor cells, obtained 360 days after TCRalphabeta/CD19-depleted stem cell transplant. The receptors come from a male patient aged 2 to 10 who had a stem cell transplant for acute lymphoblastic leukemia, so the T cells may come from the graft donor. Both conserved end residues are part of each CDR3. The D gene is left open where the match is weak. For some rows the clone size is stated as once, few or many, or as a class when expanded; others skip it.

j_call: TRBJ2-5; d_call: .; clone_size: .; v_call: TRBV10-1; cdr3_nt: TGCGCCAGCAGTGAGTCGGGTAGAGACCAAGAGACCCAGTACTTC; cdr3_aa: CASSESGRDQETQYF
j_call: TRBJ2-1; d_call: TRBD2; clone_size: .; v_call: TRBV5-1; cdr3_nt: TGCGCCAGCAGCTTTGGACTAGCGGTTTACAATGAGCAGTTCTTC; cdr3_aa: CASSFGLAVYNEQFF
j_call: TRBJ2-1; d_call: TRBD2; clone_size: .; v_call: TRBV7-9; cdr3_nt: TGTGCCAGCAGCTTAGTTGCTAGCGGGGGGCGAGCTGAGCAGTCCTTC; cdr3_aa: CASSLVASGGRAEQSF
j_call: TRBJ1-4; d_call: .; clone_size: few; v_call: TRBV5-1; cdr3_nt: TGCGCCAGCAGCTCAGGGGCAACTAATGAAAAACTGTTTTTT; cdr3_aa: CASSSGATNEKLFF
j_call: TRBJ2-3; d_call: .; clone_size: few; v_call: TRBV5-1; cdr3_nt: TGCGCCAGCAGCTTGGACGCGGGTGCGGCAGATACGCAGTATTTT; cdr3_aa: CASSLDAGAADTQYF
j_call: TRBJ2-7; d_call: TRBD1; clone_size: few; v_call: TRBV5-1; cdr3_nt: TGCGCCAGCAGCCCGGGACAGGGTACGACCTACGAGCAGTACTTC; cdr3_aa: CASSPGQGTTYEQYF
j_call: TRBJ2-4; d_call: .; clone_size: few; v_call: TRBV27; cdr3_nt: TGTGCCAGCAGTTTATCGCAACGGGGCATTCAGTACTTC; cdr3_aa: CASSLSQRGIQYF
j_call: TRBJ2-1; d_call: .; clone_size: .; v_call: TRBV27; cdr3_nt: TGTGCCAGCAGTTTACAGGCTAGCTCCTACAATGAGCAGTTCTTC; cdr3_aa: CASSLQASSYNEQFF
j_call: TRBJ2-7; d_call: .; clone_size: .; v_call: TRBV6-2/TRBV6-3; cdr3_nt: TGTGCCAGCAGTTACTCGATTCACCATGACAGGCCTTACGAGCAGTACTTC; cdr3_aa: CASSYSIHHDRPYEQYF
j_call: TRBJ2-3; d_call: TRBD1; clone_size: .; v_call: TRBV20-1; cdr3_nt: TGCAGTGCTTACCAGGACAGGGCTGGGAGGAATACGCAGTATTTT; cdr3_aa: CSAYQDRAGRNTQYF
j_call: TRBJ2-1; d_call: TRBD2; clone_size: .; v_call: TRBV20-1; cdr3_nt: TGCAGTGCCCTACTAGCGGGGGGGCCGAGCTCCTACAATGAGCAGTTCTTC; cdr3_aa: CSALLAGGPSSYNEQFF
j_call: TRBJ2-7; d_call: .; clone_size: few; v_call: TRBV7-9; cdr3_nt: TGTGCCAGCTGTGCCCGAGCGGTGCGATACGAGCAGTACTTC; cdr3_aa: CASCARAVRYEQYF
j_call: TRBJ2-3; d_call: .; clone_size: few; v_call: TRBV19; cdr3_nt: TGTGCCAGTAGTAGCTCCAGGGCAGATACGCAGTATTTT; cdr3_aa: CASSSSRADTQYF
j_call: TRBJ2-4; d_call: .; clone_size: .; v_call: TRBV10-3; cdr3_nt: TGTGCCGTCTCTACGGGAAACATTCAGTACTTC; cdr3_aa: CAVSTGNIQYF
j_call: TRBJ2-2; d_call: TRBD1; clone_size: few; v_call: TRBV7-2; cdr3_nt: TGTGCCAGCAGTTCGACAGGGGGTACCGGGGAGCTGTTTTTT; cdr3_aa: CASSSTGGTGELFF
j_call: TRBJ2-7; d_call: .; clone_size: .; v_call: TRBV12-3/TRBV12-4; cdr3_nt: TGTGCCAGCAGCTCCATAGCGGAGGTTCGCTGCGAGCAGTACTTC; cdr3_aa: CASSSIAEVRCEQYF
j_call: TRBJ1-6; d_call: .; clone_size: .; v_call: TRBV12-3/TRBV12-4; cdr3_nt: TGTGCCAGCAGTTCCCGGGACTGGGATTCACCCCTCCACTTT; cdr3_aa: CASSSRDWDSPLHF
j_call: TRBJ1-3; d_call: .; clone_size: few; v_call: TRBV7-8; cdr3_nt: TGTGCCAGCAGCCCCGACAGGATCTCTGGAAACACCATATATTTT; cdr3_aa: CASSPDRISGNTIYF
j_call: TRBJ2-7; d_call: TRBD1; clone_size: few; v_call: TRBV7-2; cdr3_nt: TGTGCCAGCAGTTTCGACAGGGGTTCATACGAGCAGTACTTC; cdr3_aa: CASSFDRGSYEQYF
j_call: TRBJ1-4; d_call: .; clone_size: .; v_call: TRBV6-5; cdr3_nt: TGTGCCAGCAGTTACTCCGGGGCGGATGAAAAACTGTTTTTT; cdr3_aa: CASSYSGADEKLFF
j_call: TRBJ2-7; d_call: .; clone_size: few; v_call: TRBV25-1; cdr3_nt: TGTGCCAGCAGTGAATCTGGGGCAGACTACGAGCAGTACTTC; cdr3_aa: CASSESGADYEQYF
j_call: TRBJ2-1; d_call: .; clone_size: few; v_call: TRBV12-3/TRBV12-4; cdr3_nt: TGTGCCAGCAGTTTAGGCAGGGACCGTTACAATGAGCAGTTCTTC; cdr3_aa: CASSLGRDRYNEQFF
j_call: TRBJ1-5; d_call: .; clone_size: .; v_call: TRBV20-1; cdr3_nt: TGCAGTGCTCGACAGAGGAGCAATCAGCCCCAGCATTTT; cdr3_aa: CSARQRSNQPQHF
j_call: TRBJ2-7; d_call: TRBD1; clone_size: many; v_call: TRBV20-1; cdr3_nt: TGCAGTGCTAGAGATTGGACAGGGAACAACCTGAACGAGCAGTACTTC; cdr3_aa: CSARDWTGNNLNEQYF
j_call: TRBJ1-2; d_call: TRBD1; clone_size: few; v_call: TRBV15; cdr3_nt: TGTGCCACCAGCAGAGATCGCGGCAGGGGGAGCTATGGCTACACCTTC; cdr3_aa: CATSRDRGRGSYGYTF
j_call: TRBJ1-2; d_call: TRBD1; clone_size: few; v_call: TRBV29-1; cdr3_nt: TGCAGCGTTAGGACAGGGGGAGGCTACACCTTC; cdr3_aa: CSVRTGGGYTF
j_call: TRBJ2-5; d_call: .; clone_size: .; v_call: TRBV7-8; cdr3_nt: TGTGCCAGCAGCTTACAAGGACGCGGTACACAGCAAGAGACCCAGTACTTC; cdr3_aa: CASSLQGRGTQQETQYF
j_call: TRBJ1-1; d_call: TRBD1; clone_size: .; v_call: TRBV14; cdr3_nt: TGTGCCAGCAGCCAGGGGACAGGGGGGAACACTGAAGCTTTCTTT; cdr3_aa: CASSQGTGGNTEAFF
j_call: TRBJ2-5; d_call: .; clone_size: few; v_call: TRBV20-1; cdr3_nt: TGCAGTGCTAGAGACCCAATCCACAGGCTGAAAGAGACCCAGTACTTC; cdr3_aa: CSARDPIHRLKETQYF
j_call: TRBJ2-3; d_call: .; clone_size: few; v_call: TRBV20-1; cdr3_nt: TGCAGTGCTAGAGAGCTAAACCAACGCATGGATACGCAGTATTTT; cdr3_aa: CSARELNQRMDTQYF
j_call: TRBJ1-6; d_call: .; clone_size: many; v_call: TRBV7-8; cdr3_nt: TGTGCCAGCAGCTTCAGAAGGAATTCACCCCTCCACTTT; cdr3_aa: CASSFRRNSPLHF
j_call: TRBJ2-1; d_call: TRBD2; clone_size: .; v_call: TRBV27; cdr3_nt: TGTGCCAGCAGCTCCGGGACGGGACTAACGGGGGGGAGGTACAATGAGCAGTTCTTC; cdr3_aa: CASSSGTGLTGGRYNEQFF
j_call: TRBJ2-3; d_call: .; clone_size: few; v_call: TRBV18; cdr3_nt: TGTGCCAGCTCACAAGATTGGGCTCGCACAGATACGCAGTATTTT; cdr3_aa: CASSQDWARTDTQYF